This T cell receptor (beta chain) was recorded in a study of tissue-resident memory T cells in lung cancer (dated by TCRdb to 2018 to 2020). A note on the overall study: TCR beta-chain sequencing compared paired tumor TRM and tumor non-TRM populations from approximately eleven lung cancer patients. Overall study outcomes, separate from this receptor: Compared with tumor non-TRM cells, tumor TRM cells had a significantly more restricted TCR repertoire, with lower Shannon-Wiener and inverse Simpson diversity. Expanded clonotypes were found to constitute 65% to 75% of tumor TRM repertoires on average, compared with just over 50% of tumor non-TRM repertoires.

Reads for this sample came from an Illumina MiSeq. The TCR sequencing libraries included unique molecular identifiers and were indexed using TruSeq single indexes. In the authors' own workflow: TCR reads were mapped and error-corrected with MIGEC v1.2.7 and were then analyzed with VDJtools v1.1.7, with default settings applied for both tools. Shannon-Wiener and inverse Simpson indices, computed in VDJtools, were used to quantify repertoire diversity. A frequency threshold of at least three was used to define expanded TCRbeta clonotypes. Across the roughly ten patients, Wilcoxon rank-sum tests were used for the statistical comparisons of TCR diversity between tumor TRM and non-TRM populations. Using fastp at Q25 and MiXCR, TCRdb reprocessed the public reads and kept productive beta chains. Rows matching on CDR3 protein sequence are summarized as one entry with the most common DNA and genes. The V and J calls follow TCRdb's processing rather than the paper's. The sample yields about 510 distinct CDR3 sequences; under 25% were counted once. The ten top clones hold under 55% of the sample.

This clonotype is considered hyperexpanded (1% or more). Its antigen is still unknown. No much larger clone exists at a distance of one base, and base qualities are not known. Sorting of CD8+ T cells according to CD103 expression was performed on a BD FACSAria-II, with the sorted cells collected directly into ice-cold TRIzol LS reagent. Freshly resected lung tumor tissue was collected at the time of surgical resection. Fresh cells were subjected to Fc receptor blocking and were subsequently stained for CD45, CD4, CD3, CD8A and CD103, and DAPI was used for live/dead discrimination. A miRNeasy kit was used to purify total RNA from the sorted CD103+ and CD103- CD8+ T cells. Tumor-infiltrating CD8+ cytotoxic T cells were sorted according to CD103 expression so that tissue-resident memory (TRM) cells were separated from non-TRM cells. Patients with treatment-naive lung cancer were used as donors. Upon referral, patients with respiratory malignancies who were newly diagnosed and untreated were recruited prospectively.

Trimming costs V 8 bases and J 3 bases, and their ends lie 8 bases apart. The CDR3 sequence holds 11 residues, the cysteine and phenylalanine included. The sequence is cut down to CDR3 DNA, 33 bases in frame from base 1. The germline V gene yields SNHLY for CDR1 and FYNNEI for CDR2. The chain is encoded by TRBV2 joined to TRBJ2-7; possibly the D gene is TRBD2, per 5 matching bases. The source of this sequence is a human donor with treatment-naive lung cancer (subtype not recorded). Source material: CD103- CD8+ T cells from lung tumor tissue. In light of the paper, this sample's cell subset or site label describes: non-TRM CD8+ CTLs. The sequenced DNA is TGTGCCAGCGGACTGGACTACGAGCAGTACTTC. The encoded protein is CASGLDYEQYF.